The clone carrying this T cell receptor (beta chain) was observed a few times. Antigen: not known. The CDR3 has 16 amino acids. Trimming at V came to 5 bases and at J to 6 bases, leaving 14 bases not matched to a gene. Germline V gene sequence: CDR1 MDHEN, CDR2 SYDVKM. It was healthy bone marrow donors who served as donors. The sample comes from a study of cytomegalovirus exposure and HLA in healthy donors. General observations from the study: Some V segments, including TRBV6-2 and TRBV6-3, were excluded as indistinguishable. Data from an earlier analysis indicated that most TCR beta V segments were productive either about 87% or about 30% of the time. After further analysis at a later stage, roughly 15,000 TCR beta sequences were associated with HLA alleles at 0.05 false discovery rate.

The primer mix had 60 Vbeta and 13 Jbeta primers. Assay: immunoSEQ multiplex PCR; the TCRdb copy retains only in-frame clones and omits some. There are some 110,000 clones in the sample; about 68% occur only once, and roughly 9% lies in the top ten. The gene calls are TRBV28 and TRBJ2-7, with 9 bases lining up with TRBD2. Specimen: PBMCs. This clonotype was obtained from a woman in her forties in good health and CMV-seropositive. The CDR3 DNA is TGTGCCAGCAGTGAGGTATTTAGCGGGAGCAAGGCCGAGCAGTACTTC. Its protein is CASSEVFSGSKAEQYF.